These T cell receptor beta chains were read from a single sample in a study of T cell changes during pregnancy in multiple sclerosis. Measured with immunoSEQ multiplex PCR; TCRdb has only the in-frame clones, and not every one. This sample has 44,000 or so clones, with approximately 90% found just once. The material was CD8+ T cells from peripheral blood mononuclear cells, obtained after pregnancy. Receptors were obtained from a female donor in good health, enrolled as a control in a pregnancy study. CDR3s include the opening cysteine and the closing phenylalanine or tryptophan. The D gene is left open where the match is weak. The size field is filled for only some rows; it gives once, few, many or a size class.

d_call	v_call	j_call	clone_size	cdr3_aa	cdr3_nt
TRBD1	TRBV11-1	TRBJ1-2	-	CASSDAGTGYGYTF	TGTGCCAGCAGCGATGCCGGGACAGGCTATGGCTACACCTTC
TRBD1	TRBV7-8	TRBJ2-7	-	CASSLTWTGIYEQYF	TGTGCCAGCAGCCTTACCTGGACAGGGATCTACGAGCAGTACTTC
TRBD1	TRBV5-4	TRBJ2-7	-	CASSLYGTDYEQYF	TGTGCCAGCAGCTTGTATGGGACAGACTACGAGCAGTACTTC
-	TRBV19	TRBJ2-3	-	CASSIDNGGDTDTQYF	TGTGCCAGTAGTATAGATAACGGCGGGGACACAGATACGCAGTATTTT
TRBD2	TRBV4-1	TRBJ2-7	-	CASGTSYEQYF	TGCGCCAGCGGGACTAGCTACGAGCAGTACTTC
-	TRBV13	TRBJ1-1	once	CASSLEEHTEAFF	TGTGCCAGCAGCTTGGAGGAGCACACTGAAGCTTTCTTT
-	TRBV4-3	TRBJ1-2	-	CASSQGDFGENYGYTF	TGCGCCAGCAGCCAAGGGGACTTCGGAGAAAACTATGGCTACACCTTC
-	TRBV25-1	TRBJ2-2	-	CASSPYRDPGELFF	TGTGCCAGCAGCCCGTACAGGGATCCCGGGGAGCTGTTTTTT
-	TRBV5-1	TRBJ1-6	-	CASRAGSYNSPLHF	TGCGCCAGCAGGGCGGGCTCCTATAATTCACCCCTCCACTTT
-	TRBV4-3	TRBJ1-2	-	CASSQMGASFYGYTF	TGCGCCAGCAGCCAAATGGGGGCTTCTTTCTATGGCTACACCTTC
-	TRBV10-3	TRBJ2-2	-	CAIRGSVFSGELFF	TGTGCCATCAGAGGGAGTGTGTTCTCCGGGGAGCTGTTTTTT
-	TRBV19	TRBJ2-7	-	CASSLYDSLTYEQYF	TGTGCCAGTAGTTTATACGACAGTTTAACCTACGAGCAGTACTTC
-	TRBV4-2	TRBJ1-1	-	CASSTAANTEAFF	TGTGCCAGCAGTACAGCTGCGAACACTGAAGCTTTCTTT
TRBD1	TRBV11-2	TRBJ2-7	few	CASSSDRGLYEQYF	TGTGCCAGCAGCTCTGACAGGGGGCTCTACGAGCAGTACTTC
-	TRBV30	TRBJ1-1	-	CAWSAPGAEAFF	TGTGCCTGGAGCGCGCCGGGGGCTGAAGCTTTCTTT
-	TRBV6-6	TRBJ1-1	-	CASSQTRVPEAFF	TGTGCCAGCAGCCAGACTCGTGTCCCTGAAGCTTTCTTT
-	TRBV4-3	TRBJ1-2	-	CASSQDAQGNYGYTF	TGCGCCAGCAGCCAAGACGCCCAGGGGAACTATGGCTACACCTTC
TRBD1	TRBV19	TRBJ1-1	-	CASSATGMYTEAFF	TGTGCCAGTAGTGCGACAGGGATGTACACTGAAGCTTTCTTT
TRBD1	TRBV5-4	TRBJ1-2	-	CASRTSETGPLNYGYTF	TGTGCCAGCAGAACTTCCGAGACAGGGCCACTTAACTATGGCTACACCTTC
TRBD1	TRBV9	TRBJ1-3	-	CASSVKGAPGNTIYF	TGTGCCAGCAGCGTAAAGGGGGCGCCTGGAAACACCATATATTTT
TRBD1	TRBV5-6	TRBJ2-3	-	CASSALGTGGESDTQYF	TGTGCCAGCAGCGCTCTTGGGACAGGGGGCGAGTCAGATACGCAGTATTTT
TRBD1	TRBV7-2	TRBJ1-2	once	CASGVGQEIYGYTF	TGTGCCAGCGGAGTCGGACAGGAGATCTATGGCTACACCTTC
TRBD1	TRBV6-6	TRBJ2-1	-	CASTTLTGGHNEQFF	TGTGCCAGCACCACCCTGACAGGGGGCCACAATGAGCAGTTCTTC
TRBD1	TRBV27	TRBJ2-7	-	CASSLSAWPDRGTYEQYF	TGTGCCAGCAGTTTATCCGCTTGGCCGGACAGGGGAACCTACGAGCAGTACTTC
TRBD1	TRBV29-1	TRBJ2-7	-	CSVEGTGNEQYF	TGCAGCGTTGAAGGGACAGGGAACGAGCAGTACTTC
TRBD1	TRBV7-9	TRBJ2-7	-	CASSNPGQGLREQYF	TGTGCCAGCAGCAATCCGGGACAGGGCCTGAGGGAGCAGTACTTC
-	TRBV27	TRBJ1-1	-	CASSVSGGEAFF	TGTGCCAGCAGTGTATCCGGAGGTGAAGCTTTCTTT
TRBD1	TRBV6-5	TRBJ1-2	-	CASGYRGLYGYTF	TGTGCCAGCGGTTACAGGGGGCTCTATGGCTACACCTTC
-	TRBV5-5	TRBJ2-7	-	CASSLESYSEQYF	TGTGCCAGCAGCTTGGAGTCCTACAGCGAGCAGTACTTC
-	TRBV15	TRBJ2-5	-	CATSSLPRAGETQYF	TGTGCCACCAGCAGCTTACCCAGGGCTGGTGAGACCCAGTACTTC